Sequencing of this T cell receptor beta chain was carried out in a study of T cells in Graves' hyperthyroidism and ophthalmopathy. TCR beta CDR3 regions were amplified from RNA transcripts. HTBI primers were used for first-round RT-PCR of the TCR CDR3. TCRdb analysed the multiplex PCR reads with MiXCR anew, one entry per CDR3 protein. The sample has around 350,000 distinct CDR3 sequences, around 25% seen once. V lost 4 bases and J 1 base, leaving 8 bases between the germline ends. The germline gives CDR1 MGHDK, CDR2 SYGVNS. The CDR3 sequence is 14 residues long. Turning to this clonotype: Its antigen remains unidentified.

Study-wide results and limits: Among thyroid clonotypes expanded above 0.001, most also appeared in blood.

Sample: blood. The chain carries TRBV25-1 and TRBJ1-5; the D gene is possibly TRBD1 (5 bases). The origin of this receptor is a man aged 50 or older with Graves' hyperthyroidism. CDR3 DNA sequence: TGTGCCAGCAGTGCACAGGAGAGCAATCAGCCCCAGCATTTT. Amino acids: CASSAQESNQPQHF.